This T cell receptor (beta chain) stems from a study of T cell responses to AZD1222 COVID-19 vaccine. The CDR3 extends over 14 amino acids. From germline, CDR1 is SEHNR and CDR2 FQNEAQ (reference sequence). The V gene lost 2 bases and the J gene lost 6 bases, with 10 bases spanning the gap. Only in-frame clones appear in the TCRdb table, and some are missing; sequencing was by immunoSEQ multiplex PCR. The table shows some 97,000 clones, with about 86% occurring only once. The origin of this receptor is an adult in good health. The chain uses TRBV7-9 and TRBJ2-2; D perhaps matches TRBD1 (6 bases). The specimen was peripheral blood, collected on day 0 of AZD1222 vaccination. CDR3 loop: CASSLQGSSGELFF. The CDR3 coding sequence is TGTGCCAGCAGCTTACAGGGGAGCTCCGGGGAGCTGTTTTTT.